A selection of T cell receptor beta chains follows, all from one sample in a study of shared clonotypes between healthy human individuals. Some clones are missing from TCRdb's copy, which holds only in-frame ones; the method was immunoSEQ multiplex PCR. This sample has roughly 490,000 clones, with roughly 85% found just once. Sequences were obtained from PBMCs. Receptor source: a middle-aged woman in good health. Some clones in this sample may be carry-over from other donors' samples. Both conserved end residues are part of each CDR3. A D gene is named only where the DNA matches it firmly. For some rows the clone size is stated as once, few or many, or as a class when expanded; others skip it.

>NA|NA|TRBV28|TRBJ2-3
TGTGCCCTGGGGGCGCCGGATACGCAGTATTTT
CALGAPDTQYF
>NA|TRBD1|TRBV28|TRBJ2-7
TGTGCCAGCAGATCAACACTCGGGACAGGGGTTGAAGGCGAGCAGTACTTC
CASRSTLGTGVEGEQYF
>NA|NA|TRBV7-2|TRBJ2-3
TGTGCCAGCAGCTCGCGAGAGGTAGATACGCAGTATTTT
CASSSREVDTQYF
>NA|NA|TRBV27|TRBJ2-7
TGTGCCAGCACGGCAGGGGCCTCATCCTACGAGCAGTACTTC
CASTAGASSYEQYF
>NA|NA|TRBV28|TRBJ1-3
TGTGCCAGCAGCCGAGTGAACACCATATATTTT
CASSRVNTIYF
>NA|NA|TRBV21-1|TRBJ2-7
TGTGCCAGCAGCTACCGACACGACCTTGACCGAGACTTC
CASSYRHDLDRDF
>NA|TRBD1|TRBV4-2|TRBJ1-3
TGTGCCAGCAGCAGGTGGGGACAGGACTCTGGAAACACCATATATTTT
CASSRWGQDSGNTIYF
>NA|TRBD1|TRBV28|TRBJ1-3
TGTGCCAGCAGTTTATGGACAGGGGGACGAAACACCATATATTTT
CASSLWTGGRNTIYF
>NA|TRBD2|TRBV7-6|TRBJ2-1
TGTGCCAGCAGAACTAGCGGGGGCAATGAGCAGTTCTTC
CASRTSGGNEQFF
>few|TRBD1|TRBV19|TRBJ2-2
TGTGCCAGTCTAACCGGGACAGGGAACACCGGGGAGCTGTTTTTT
CASLTGTGNTGELFF
>few|NA|TRBV11-2|TRBJ1-1
TGTGCCAGCAGCTTAGCGGCATTCACTGAAGCTTTCTTT
CASSLAAFTEAFF
>once|TRBD1|TRBV7-2|TRBJ2-1
TGTGCCAGCAGCTCCAGGACAGGGGGGGGTGAGCAGTTCTTC
CASSSRTGGGEQFF
>NA|TRBD2|TRBV28|TRBJ2-1
TGTGCCGTTGAGGCGGGAGGGCCGGTCGATGAGCAGTTCTTC
CAVEAGGPVDEQFF
>once|NA|TRBV7-2|TRBJ2-7
TGTGCCAGCAGCTTAGGGGGGACAACTTCGTGGGAGCAGTACTTC
CASSLGGTTSWEQYF
>NA|TRBD2|TRBV27|TRBJ2-7
TGTGCCAGCAGACAAGGACTAGCGGGGTCCTACGAGCAGTACTTC
CASRQGLAGSYEQYF